This is a list of T cell receptor beta chains from one sample in a study of blood T cell repertoires in COVID-19. The protocol was immunoSEQ multiplex PCR, while the TCRdb copy is restricted to in-frame clones and leaves out a portion. The table records tens of thousands of clones, around 90% of them present only once. The sequenced sample consisted of peripheral blood. Receptor source: a man between 60 and 75 years old with COVID-19, enrolled during active disease. CDR3s include the opening cysteine and the closing phenylalanine or tryptophan. A D gene is named only where the DNA matches it firmly. The size of a clone is reported for some rows only, either as once, few or many, or as a class for expanded clones.

TRBJ2-1 | TRBV7-3 | NA | NA | CASSSPTRNSGEQFF | TGTGCCAGCAGCTCCCCGACTAGGAACTCCGGTGAGCAGTTCTTC
TRBJ1-1 | TRBV12-3/TRBV12-4 | NA | TRBD1 | CASRLQGGSEAFF | TGTGCCAGCAGGCTACAGGGGGGTTCCGAAGCTTTCTTT
TRBJ2-5 | TRBV23-1 | NA | TRBD1 | CASSQRTGHQETQYF | TGCGCCAGCAGTCAACGGACAGGGCACCAAGAGACCCAGTACTTC
TRBJ2-2 | TRBV27 | few | TRBD1 | CASSLSTGALTGELFF | TGTGCCAGCAGTTTGTCGACAGGGGCTCTCACCGGGGAGCTGTTTTTT
TRBJ1-5 | TRBV10-3 | NA | TRBD1 | CAISEQGDQPQHF | TGTGCCATCAGTGAACAGGGGGACCAGCCCCAGCATTTT
TRBJ2-2 | TRBV27 | NA | TRBD2 | CASSFGLAGNTGELFF | TGTGCCAGCAGTTTTGGACTAGCGGGGAACACCGGGGAGCTGTTTTTT
TRBJ1-1 | TRBV6-5 | NA | NA | CASSKPAGATEAFF | TGTGCCAGCAGCAAACCCGCAGGGGCCACTGAAGCTTTCTTT
TRBJ2-3 | TRBV29-1 | NA | TRBD2 | CSVSQGGWTDTQYF | TGCAGCGTTTCCCAGGGAGGGTGGACAGATACGCAGTATTTT
TRBJ1-5 | TRBV28 | NA | NA | CASLGQYNQPQHF | TGTGCCAGTCTCGGACAGTACAATCAGCCCCAGCATTTT
TRBJ1-1 | TRBV29-1 | once | TRBD1 | CSVEGDREVAFF | TGCAGCGTTGAGGGGGACAGGGAGGTAGCTTTCTTT
TRBJ2-1 | TRBV1 | NA | NA | CTSSQESGTISNEQFF | TGCACCAGCAGCCAAGAATCCGGGACTATCTCCAATGAGCAGTTCTTC
TRBJ2-2 | TRBV6-6 | once | NA | CASNSDYNTGELFF | TGTGCCAGCAACTCGGACTATAACACCGGGGAGCTGTTTTTT
TRBJ1-4 | TRBV4-1 | NA | TRBD1 | CASSQDRQGSPNEKLFF | TGCGCCAGCAGCCAAGATCGACAGGGGAGCCCTAATGAAAAACTGTTTTTT
TRBJ2-1 | TRBV2 | NA | TRBD2 | CAATSGRAYNEQFF | TGTGCCGCTACTAGCGGGAGGGCCTACAATGAGCAGTTCTTC
TRBJ2-1 | TRBV27 | NA | TRBD1 | CASSLGVDRENEQFF | TGTGCCAGCAGTTTAGGGGTGGACAGGGAAAATGAGCAGTTCTTC
TRBJ1-3 | TRBV4-1 | NA | NA | CASSPVGDTIYF | TGCGCCAGCAGCCCCGTCGGGGACACCATATATTTT
TRBJ1-6 | TRBV5-6 | NA | NA | CASRHREPSSPLHF | TGTGCCAGCAGGCACAGGGAGCCAAGTTCACCCCTCCACTTT
TRBJ2-5 | TRBV10-3 | NA | NA | CAVLASETQYF | TGTGCCGTCCTTGCGTCCGAGACCCAGTACTTC
TRBJ2-7 | TRBV5-1 | NA | NA | CASSFWQGPYEQYF | TGCGCCAGCAGCTTTTGGCAGGGTCCGTACGAGCAGTACTTC
TRBJ2-2 | TRBV6-5 | NA | NA | CAASAGAGDTGELFF | TGTGCCGCCAGCGCCGGGGCAGGGGACACCGGGGAGCTGTTTTTT
TRBJ2-1 | TRBV4-2 | NA | TRBD2 | CASTRAVAGGAIYNEQFF | TGTGCCAGCACCCGAGCCGTAGCGGGAGGGGCGATCTACAATGAGCAGTTCTTC
TRBJ1-2 | TRBV10-3 | NA | NA | CAISESQAGRNGYTF | TGTGCCATCAGTGAGTCCCAGGCAGGGAGGAATGGCTACACCTTC